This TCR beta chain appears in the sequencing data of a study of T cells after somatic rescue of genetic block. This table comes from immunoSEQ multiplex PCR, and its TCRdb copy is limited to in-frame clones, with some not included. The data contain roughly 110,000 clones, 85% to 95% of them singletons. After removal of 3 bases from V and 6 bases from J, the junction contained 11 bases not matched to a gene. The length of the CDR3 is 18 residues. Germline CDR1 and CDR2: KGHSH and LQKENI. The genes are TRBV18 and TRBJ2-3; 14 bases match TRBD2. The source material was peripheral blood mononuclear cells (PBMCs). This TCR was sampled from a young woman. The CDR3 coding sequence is TGTGCCAGCTCACCCGGGACTAGCGGGGGAGGACCTCCGGATACGCAGTATTTT. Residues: CASSPGTSGGGPPDTQYF.